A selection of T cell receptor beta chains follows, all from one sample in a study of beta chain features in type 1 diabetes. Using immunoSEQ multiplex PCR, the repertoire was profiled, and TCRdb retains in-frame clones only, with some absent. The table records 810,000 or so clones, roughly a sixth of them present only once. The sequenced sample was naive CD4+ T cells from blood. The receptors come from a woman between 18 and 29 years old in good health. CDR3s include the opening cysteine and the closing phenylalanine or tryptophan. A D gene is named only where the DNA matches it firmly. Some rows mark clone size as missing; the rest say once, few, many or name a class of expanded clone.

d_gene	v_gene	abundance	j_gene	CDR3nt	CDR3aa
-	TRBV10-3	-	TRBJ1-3	TGTGCCATCAGTGGACGGAGGGGGTCTGGAAACACCATATATTTT	CAISGRRGSGNTIYF
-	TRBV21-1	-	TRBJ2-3	TGTGCCAGCAGCAGTCGGACTAGCGGGAACACAGATACGCAGTATTTT	CASSSRTSGNTDTQYF
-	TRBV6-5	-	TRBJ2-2	TGTGCCAGCAGTCCCGCGTCCACCGGGGAGCTGTTTTTT	CASSPASTGELFF
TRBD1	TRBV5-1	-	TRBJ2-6	TGCGCCAGCAGCACGACAGGGTCTGGGGCCAACGTCCTGACTTTC	CASSTTGSGANVLTF
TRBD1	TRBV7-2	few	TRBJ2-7	TGTGCCAGCAGCCAACAGGGGAATTCCTACGAGCAGTACTTC	CASSQQGNSYEQYF
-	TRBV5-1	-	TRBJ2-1	TGCGCCAGCAGCTTGGTCTTGGACAATGAGCAGTTCTTC	CASSLVLDNEQFF
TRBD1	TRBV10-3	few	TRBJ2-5	TGTGCCACAAACAGGGGGGAAGAGACCCAGTACTTC	CATNRGEETQYF
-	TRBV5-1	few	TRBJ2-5	TGCGCCAGCAGCTGGACTGGTGGGGAGACCCAGTACTTC	CASSWTGGETQYF
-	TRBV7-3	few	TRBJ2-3	TGTGCCAGCAGCCAAGCGGGTAGCACAGATACGCAGTATTTT	CASSQAGSTDTQYF
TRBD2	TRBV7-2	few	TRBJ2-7	TGTGCCAGCAGCTCCCCTAGGGGCCTAGCGGGGCCCCAGGGCGAGCAGTACTTC	CASSSPRGLAGPQGEQYF
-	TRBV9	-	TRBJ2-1	TGTGCCAGCAGCAACCGGGACAGCGGGAAAGAGCAGTTCTTC	CASSNRDSGKEQFF
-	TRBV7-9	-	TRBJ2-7	TGTGCCAGCAGCTTTCGACCAGCTTACTCCTACGAGCAGTACTTC	CASSFRPAYSYEQYF
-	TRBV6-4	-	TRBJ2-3	TGTGCCAGCAGTGACGCGGGCCTCAGCACAGATACGCAGTATTTT	CASSDAGLSTDTQYF
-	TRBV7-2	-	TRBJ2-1	TGTGCCAGCAGCCTTAGCGGTAAGGGGAATGAGCAGTTCTTC	CASSLSGKGNEQFF
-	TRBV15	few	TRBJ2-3	TGTGCCACCAGCAGAGATGGGGCGTTAGCCGCAGATACGCAGTATTTT	CATSRDGALAADTQYF
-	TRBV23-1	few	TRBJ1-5	TGCGCCAGCAGTCAATCGCGGCAGGGAAAAAGCAATCAGCCCCAGCATTTT	CASSQSRQGKSNQPQHF
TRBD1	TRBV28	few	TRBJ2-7	TGTGCCAGCAGATCAGGGGGCTTTTACGAGCAGTACTTC	CASRSGGFYEQYF
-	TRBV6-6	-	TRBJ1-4	TGTGCCAGCAGAGAGCCTAATGAAAAACTGTTTTTT	CASREPNEKLFF
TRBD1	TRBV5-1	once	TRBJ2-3	TGCGCCAGCAAAAAGGACCCCGGGACAGGGGTTCCCACAGATACGCAGTATTTT	CASKKDPGTGVPTDTQYF
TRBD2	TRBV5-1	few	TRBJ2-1	TGCGCCAGCAGAAAACTCGGCGGGAGTAGGGATGAGCAGTTCTTC	CASRKLGGSRDEQFF
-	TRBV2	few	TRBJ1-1	TGTGCCAGCAGTCCGGACACTAGTCCTGAAGCTTTCTTT	CASSPDTSPEAFF
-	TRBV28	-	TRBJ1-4	TGTGCCAGCAGTCCATTATGGACGGGAGCGAATGAAAAACTGTTTTTT	CASSPLWTGANEKLFF
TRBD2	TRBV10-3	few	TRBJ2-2	TGTGCCATCAGAAATAGCGGGAGAAGCACCGGGGAGCTGTTTTTT	CAIRNSGRSTGELFF
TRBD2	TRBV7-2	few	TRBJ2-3	TGTGCCAGCAGCCGTAGCGGGAGAGCAGATACGCAGTATTTT	CASSRSGRADTQYF
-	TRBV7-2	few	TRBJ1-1	TGTGCCAGCAGCTTAGGCAACAGGAACACTGAAGCTTTCTTT	CASSLGNRNTEAFF
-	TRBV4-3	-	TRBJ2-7	TGCGCCAGCAGCCAAGTCGCGGGGGCACGGGACGAGCAGTACTTC	CASSQVAGARDEQYF
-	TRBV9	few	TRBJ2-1	TGTGCCAGCAGCCCCCGGTTGGCTAGCCTATTCAATGAGCAGTTCTTC	CASSPRLASLFNEQFF
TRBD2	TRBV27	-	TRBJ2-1	TGTGCCAGCAGTCCCTTTGCCCAACCGGGACTAGCGGGAGCGAGCTCCTACAATGAGCAGTTCTTC	CASSPFAQPGLAGASSYNEQFF
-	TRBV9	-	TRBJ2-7	TGTGCCAGCTCTTCTCATTCGAAGACCTACGAGCAGTACTTC	CASSSHSKTYEQYF
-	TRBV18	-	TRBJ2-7	TGTGCCAGCTCACCACCTTCTAGCTCCGAGCAGTACTTC	CASSPPSSSEQYF
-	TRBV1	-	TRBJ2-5	TGCACCAGCAGCTCCCCTCCCAGCGTCCAAGAGACCCAGTACTTC	CTSSSPPSVQETQYF
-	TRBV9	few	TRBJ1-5	TGTGCCAGCAGCGTAGGACAGAATAGCAATCAGCCCCAGCATTTT	CASSVGQNSNQPQHF
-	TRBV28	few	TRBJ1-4	TGTGCCAGCAGTTTGGGGGGCAGGGATGAAAAACTGTTTTTT	CASSLGGRDEKLFF
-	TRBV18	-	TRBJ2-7	TGTGCCAGCTCACCACCGGGTTACGGAAGCTCCTACGAGCAGTACTTC	CASSPPGYGSSYEQYF
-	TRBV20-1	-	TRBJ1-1	TGCAGTGCCAAATTGAACACTGAAGCTTTCTTT	CSAKLNTEAFF
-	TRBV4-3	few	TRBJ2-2	TGCGCCAGCAGCCAAGATCGGGCGGGTGAGGAGGGACTGGCCGGGGAGCTGTTTTTT	CASSQDRAGEEGLAGELFF
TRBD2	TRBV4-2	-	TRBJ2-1	TGTGCCAGCAGCCGGACTAGCGGGAGGCCCAATGAGCAGTTCTTC	CASSRTSGRPNEQFF
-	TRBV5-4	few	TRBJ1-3	TGTGCCAGCAGCTTGAGTGGGGGGAACACCATATATTTT	CASSLSGGNTIYF
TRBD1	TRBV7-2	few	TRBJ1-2	TGTGCCAGCAGCAACAGGGGAACGGGGTATGATGGCTACACCTTC	CASSNRGTGYDGYTF
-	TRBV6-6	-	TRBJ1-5	TGTGCCAGCAGTAGCGACAGTTGGTATAGCAATCAGCCCCAGCATTTT	CASSSDSWYSNQPQHF
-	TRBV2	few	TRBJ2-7	TGTGCCAGCAGTGAAGCGCCCTACGAGCAGTACTTC	CASSEAPYEQYF
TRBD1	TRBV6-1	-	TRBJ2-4	TGTGCCAGCATTTACCGGGACAGGGATAACATTCAGTACTTC	CASIYRDRDNIQYF
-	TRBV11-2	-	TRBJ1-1	TGTGCCAGCAGCTTTGGTGGCAGAGAAGCTTTCTTT	CASSFGGREAFF
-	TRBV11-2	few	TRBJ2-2	TGTGCCAGCAGCTTAGGCCCCACCGCTAACACCGGGGAGCTGTTTTTT	CASSLGPTANTGELFF
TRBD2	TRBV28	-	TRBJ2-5	TGTGCCAGCAGTTCCGGGACTATCGGGGAACAGACCCAGTACTTC	CASSSGTIGEQTQYF
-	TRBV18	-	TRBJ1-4	TGTGCCAGCTCACCACCGTCAACTAATGAAAAACTGTTTTTT	CASSPPSTNEKLFF
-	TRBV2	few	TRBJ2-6	TGTGCCAACCGCGAGGGGTACGGGGCCAACGTCCTGACTTTC	CANREGYGANVLTF
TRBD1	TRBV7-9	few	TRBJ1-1	TGTGCCAGCAGCTTAGGACGACAGGGAAAAAACACTGAAGCTTTCTTT	CASSLGRQGKNTEAFF
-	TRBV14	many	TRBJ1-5	TGTGCCAGCAGCCATCGAGGGGGGCCCCAGCATTTT	CASSHRGGPQHF
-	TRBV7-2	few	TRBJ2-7	TGTGCCAGCAGCTCGGAAGGACGGTACTACGAGCAGTACTTC	CASSSEGRYYEQYF
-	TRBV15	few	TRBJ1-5	TGTGCCACCAGCAGAGACATGGCTCAGCCCCAGCATTTT	CATSRDMAQPQHF
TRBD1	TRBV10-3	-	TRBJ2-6	TGTGCCATCAGCGCTACGGGACAGGGCGCCTCCTCTGGGGCCAACGTCCTGACTTTC	CAISATGQGASSGANVLTF
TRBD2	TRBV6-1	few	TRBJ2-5	TGTGCCAGCACCCCCGTCGGGGGGGAGACCCAGTACTTC	CASTPVGGETQYF
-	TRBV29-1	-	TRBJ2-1	TGCAGCGTACTGACACTCTACAATGAGCAGTTCTTC	CSVLTLYNEQFF
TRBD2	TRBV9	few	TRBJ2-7	TGTGCCAGCAGCGTAAGCGGGGGGGATTACGAGCAGTACTTC	CASSVSGGDYEQYF
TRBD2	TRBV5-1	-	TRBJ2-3	TGCGCCAGCACAAATAGCGGGAGCTTAAGGGATACGCAGTATTTT	CASTNSGSLRDTQYF
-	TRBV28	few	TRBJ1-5	TGTGCCAGCGGGACATTCAACAGGGATGATCAGCCCCAGCATTTT	CASGTFNRDDQPQHF